This entry features one T cell receptor beta chain sequence. Its antigen is not known. In the PCR, 60 Vbeta and 13 Jbeta primers were used. Repertoires were generated with immunoSEQ multiplex PCR, while TCRdb's copy carries only in-frame clones and drops some. The sample includes under 200,000 clones, roughly two thirds of them seen just once. CDR1 and CDR2 (germline): MDHEN, SYDVKM. CDR3 length: 13 residues. The ends were cut back, 3 bases at V and 3 bases at J, with 8 bases in the middle. These data come from a study of cytomegalovirus exposure and HLA in healthy donors. Study observations and caveats: A later analysis reportedly found that, within productive TCRs, an Asian-associated ancestry cluster had fewer N-insertions than the mean observed across the roughly 700 donors. Data from an earlier analysis indicated that most TCR beta V segments were productive either about 90% or about 30% of the time.

This clonotype was sampled from a woman aged 18-29 years in good health and CMV-seropositive. Sequenced: PBMCs. V and J are TRBV28 and TRBJ2-5; D uncertain. CDR3 coding DNA: TGTGCCAGCAGTTTTATGGCAAAAGAGACCCAGTACTTC. It is translated as CASSFMAKETQYF.